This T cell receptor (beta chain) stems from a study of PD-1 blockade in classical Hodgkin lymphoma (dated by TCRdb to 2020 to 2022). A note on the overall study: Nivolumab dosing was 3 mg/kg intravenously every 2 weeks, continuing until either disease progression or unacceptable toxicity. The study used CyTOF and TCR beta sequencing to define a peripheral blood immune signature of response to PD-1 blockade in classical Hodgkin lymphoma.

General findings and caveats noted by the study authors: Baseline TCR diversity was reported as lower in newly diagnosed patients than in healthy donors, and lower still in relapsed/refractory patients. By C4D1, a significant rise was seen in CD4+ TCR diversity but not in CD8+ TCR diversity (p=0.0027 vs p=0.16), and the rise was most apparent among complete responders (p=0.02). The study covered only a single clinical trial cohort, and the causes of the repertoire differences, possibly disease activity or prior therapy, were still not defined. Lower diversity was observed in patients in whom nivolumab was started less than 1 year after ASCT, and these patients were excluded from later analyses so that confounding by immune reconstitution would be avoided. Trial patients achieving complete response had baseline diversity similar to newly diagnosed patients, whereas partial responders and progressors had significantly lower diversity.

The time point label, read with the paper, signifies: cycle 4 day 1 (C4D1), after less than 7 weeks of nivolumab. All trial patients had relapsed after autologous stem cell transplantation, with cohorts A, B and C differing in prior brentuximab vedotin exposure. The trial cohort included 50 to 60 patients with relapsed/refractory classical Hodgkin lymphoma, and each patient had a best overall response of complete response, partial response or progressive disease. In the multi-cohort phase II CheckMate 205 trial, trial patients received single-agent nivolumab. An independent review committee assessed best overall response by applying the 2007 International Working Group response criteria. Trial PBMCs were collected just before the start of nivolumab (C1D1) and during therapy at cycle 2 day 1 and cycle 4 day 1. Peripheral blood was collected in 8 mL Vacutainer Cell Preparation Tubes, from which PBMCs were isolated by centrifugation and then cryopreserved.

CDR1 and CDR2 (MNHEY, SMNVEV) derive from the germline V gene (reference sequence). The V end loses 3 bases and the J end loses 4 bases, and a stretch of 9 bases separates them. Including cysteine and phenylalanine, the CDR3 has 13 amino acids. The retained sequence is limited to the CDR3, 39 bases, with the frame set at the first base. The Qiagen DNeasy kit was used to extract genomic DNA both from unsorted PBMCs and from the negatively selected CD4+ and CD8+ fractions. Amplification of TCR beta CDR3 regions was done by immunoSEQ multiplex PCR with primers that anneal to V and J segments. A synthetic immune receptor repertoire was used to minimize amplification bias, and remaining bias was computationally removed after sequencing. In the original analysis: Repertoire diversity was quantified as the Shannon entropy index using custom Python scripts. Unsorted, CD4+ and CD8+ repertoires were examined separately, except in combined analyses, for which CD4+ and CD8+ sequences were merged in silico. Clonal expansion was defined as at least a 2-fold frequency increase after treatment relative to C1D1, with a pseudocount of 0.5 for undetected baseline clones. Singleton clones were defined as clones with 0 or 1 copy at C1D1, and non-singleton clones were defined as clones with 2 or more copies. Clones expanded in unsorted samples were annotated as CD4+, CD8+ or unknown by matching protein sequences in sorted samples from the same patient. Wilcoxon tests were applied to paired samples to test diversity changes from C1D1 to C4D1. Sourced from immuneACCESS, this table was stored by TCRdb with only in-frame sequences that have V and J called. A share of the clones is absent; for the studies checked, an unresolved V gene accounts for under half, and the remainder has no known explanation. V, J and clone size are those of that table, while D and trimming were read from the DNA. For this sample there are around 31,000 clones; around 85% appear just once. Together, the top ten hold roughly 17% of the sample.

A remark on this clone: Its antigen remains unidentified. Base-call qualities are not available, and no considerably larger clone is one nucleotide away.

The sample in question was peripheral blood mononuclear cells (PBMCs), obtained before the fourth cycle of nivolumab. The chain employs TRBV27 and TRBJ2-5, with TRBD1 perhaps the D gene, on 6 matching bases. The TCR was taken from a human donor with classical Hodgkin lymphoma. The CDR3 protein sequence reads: CASSLTGGETQYF. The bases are TGTGCCAGCAGTTTGACAGGTGGAGAGACCCAGTACTTC.